This T cell receptor beta chain was captured in a study of cytomegalovirus exposure and HLA in healthy donors. Notes on the study in general: DRB1 showed the most TCR associations and HLA-C the fewest in a later analysis, as rates varied by HLA locus.

The CDR3 extends over 16 amino acids. The V end lost 7 bases, the J end lost 0 bases, and 18 bases lay between the germline ends. The germline V gene has CDR1 LNHDA and CDR2 SQIVND (reference sequence). PCR was performed using 60 Vbeta and 13 Jbeta primers. Profiling relied on immunoSEQ multiplex PCR, and the TCRdb table lists in-frame clones only, not all of them. The table records some 140,000 clones, 60% to 85% of them present only once. A remark on this clone: Its target is not known.

The sequence came from a man aged 18 to 29 in good health and CMV-seronegative. This rearrangement joins TRBV19 to TRBJ1-2, with TRBD1 as a possible D gene (6 bases). Material for sequencing was PBMCs. CDR3 residues: CASIGQRSGTNYGYTF. In DNA form, the CDR3 reads TGTGCCAGTATCGGACAGCGAAGCGGGACTAACTATGGCTACACCTTC.